This T cell receptor beta chain was retrieved from a study of blood T cell repertoires in COVID-19. Clones were sequenced by immunoSEQ multiplex PCR, and TCRdb holds only the in-frame ones, with some missing. The data contain about 200,000 clones, around four fifths of them singletons. With 8 bases clipped from V and 4 bases from J, the junction kept 6 bases outside the gene matches. Germline V gene data show CDR1 as LGHDT and CDR2 as YNNKEL (reference sequence). This CDR3 has 14 amino acids. This rearrangement joins TRBV3-1 (or the pseudogene TRBV3-2) to TRBJ2-7; TRBD2 aligns across 12 bases. The clonotype comes from a woman in her forties or fifties with acute or convalescent COVID-19. Sequencing was done on a sample of peripheral blood. CDR3 nucleotides: TGTGCCAGCCAACTAGCGGGAGGATCGTACGAGCAGTACTTC. Amino acids: CASQLAGGSYEQYF.